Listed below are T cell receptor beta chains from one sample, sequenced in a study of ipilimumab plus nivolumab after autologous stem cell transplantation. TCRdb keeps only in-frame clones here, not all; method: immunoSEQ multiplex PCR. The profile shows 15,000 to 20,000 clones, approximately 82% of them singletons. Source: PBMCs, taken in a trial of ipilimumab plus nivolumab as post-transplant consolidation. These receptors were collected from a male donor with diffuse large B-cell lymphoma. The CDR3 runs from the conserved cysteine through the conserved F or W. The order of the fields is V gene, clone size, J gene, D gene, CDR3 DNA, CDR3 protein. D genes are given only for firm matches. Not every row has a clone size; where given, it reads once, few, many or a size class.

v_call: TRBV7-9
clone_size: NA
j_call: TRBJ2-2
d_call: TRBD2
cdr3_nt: TGTGCCAGCAGCTTCGGGGGGGCCAACACCGGGGAGCTGTTTTTT
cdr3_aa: CASSFGGANTGELFF

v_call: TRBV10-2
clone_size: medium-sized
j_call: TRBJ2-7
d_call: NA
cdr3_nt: TGCGCCAGCAGTGAGGGGCATAACTACGAGCAGTACTTC
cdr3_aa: CASSEGHNYEQYF

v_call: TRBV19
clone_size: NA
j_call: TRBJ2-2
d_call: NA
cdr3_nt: TGTGCTTCGGAGAGAGGGGACACCGGGGAGCTGTTTTTT
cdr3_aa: CASERGDTGELFF

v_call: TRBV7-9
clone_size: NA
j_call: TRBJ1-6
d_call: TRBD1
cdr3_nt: TGTGCCAGCAGCTTAGTCCAAATCAGGGGGCCGATCTATAATTCACCCCTCCACTTT
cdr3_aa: CASSLVQIRGPIYNSPLHF

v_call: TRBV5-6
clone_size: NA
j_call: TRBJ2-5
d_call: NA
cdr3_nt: TGTGCCAGCAGTTCCCTGAAGGGGGATCGAGAGACCCAGTACTTC
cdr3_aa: CASSSLKGDRETQYF

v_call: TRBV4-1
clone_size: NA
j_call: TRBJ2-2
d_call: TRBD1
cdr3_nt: TGCGCCAGCAGCCAAGGGGACAGGGGTGGGACCGGGGAGCTGTTTTTT
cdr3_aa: CASSQGDRGGTGELFF

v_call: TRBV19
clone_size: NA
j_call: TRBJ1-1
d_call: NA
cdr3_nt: TGTGCCAGTAGGAGGGTGCTGAACACTGAAGCTTTCTTT
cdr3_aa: CASRRVLNTEAFF

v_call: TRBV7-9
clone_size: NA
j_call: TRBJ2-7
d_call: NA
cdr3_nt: TGTGCCAGCAGCCCCTCTTACGAGCAGTACTTC
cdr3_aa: CASSPSYEQYF

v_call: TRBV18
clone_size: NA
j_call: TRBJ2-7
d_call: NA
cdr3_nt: TGTGCCAGCTCACCCAGAGATACCTACGAGCAGTACTTC
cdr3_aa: CASSPRDTYEQYF

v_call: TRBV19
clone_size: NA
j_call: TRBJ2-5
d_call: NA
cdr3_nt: TGTGCCAGTAGTATAGAAGCGGTGGCAGGGGGGGAACAAGAGACCCAGTACTTC
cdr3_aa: CASSIEAVAGGEQETQYF

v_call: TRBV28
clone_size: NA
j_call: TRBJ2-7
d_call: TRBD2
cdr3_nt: TGTGCCAGCAGGAGACTAGCGGGGGGGCAGTCCTACGAGCAGTACTTC
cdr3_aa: CASRRLAGGQSYEQYF

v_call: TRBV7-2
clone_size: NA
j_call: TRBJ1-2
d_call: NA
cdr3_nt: TGTGCCAGCAGCTCCTACGGGCTTGGTTCTGGCTACACCTTC
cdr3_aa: CASSSYGLGSGYTF

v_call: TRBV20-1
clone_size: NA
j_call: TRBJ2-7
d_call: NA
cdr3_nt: TGCAGTGCTAGAGAGATCTACGAGCAGTACTTC
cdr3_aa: CSAREIYEQYF

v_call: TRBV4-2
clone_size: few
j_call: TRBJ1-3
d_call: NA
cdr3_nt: TGTGCCAGCAGCCAAGACCAGCAGCGATCGGACACCATATATTTT
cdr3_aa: CASSQDQQRSDTIYF

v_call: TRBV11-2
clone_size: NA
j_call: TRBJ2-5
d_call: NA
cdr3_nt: TGTGCCAGCAGCTTAGATCCCTCGGGACAGACCCAGTACTTC
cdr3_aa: CASSLDPSGQTQYF

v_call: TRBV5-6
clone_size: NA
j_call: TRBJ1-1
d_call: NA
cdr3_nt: TGTGCCAGCAGCCGCTGGGACACGGACAAACCTGAAGCTTTCTTT
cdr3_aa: CASSRWDTDKPEAFF

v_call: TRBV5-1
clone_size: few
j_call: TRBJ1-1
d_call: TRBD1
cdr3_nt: TGCGCCAGCAGCTTGGATGCAGGGGGCGGTGAAGCTTTCTTT
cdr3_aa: CASSLDAGGGEAFF

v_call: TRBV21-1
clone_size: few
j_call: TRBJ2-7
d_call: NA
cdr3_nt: TGTGCCAGCAGCAAAAGGCAGCGGGGGACCCCCTACGAGCAGTACTTC
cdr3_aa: CASSKRQRGTPYEQYF

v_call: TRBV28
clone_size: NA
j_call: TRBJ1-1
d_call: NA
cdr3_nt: TGTGCCACGCTAACAGGGACCATGAACACTGAAGCTTTCTTT
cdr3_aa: CATLTGTMNTEAFF

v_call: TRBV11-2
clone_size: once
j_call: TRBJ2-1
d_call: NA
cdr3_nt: TGTGCCAGCAGCTTCGCCGGAACGTACAATGAGCAGTTCTTC
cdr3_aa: CASSFAGTYNEQFF

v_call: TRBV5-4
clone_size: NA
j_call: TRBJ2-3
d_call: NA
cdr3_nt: TGTGCCAGCACCACCACCTCGGGGTCTTGGGATACGCAGTATTTT
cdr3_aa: CASTTTSGSWDTQYF

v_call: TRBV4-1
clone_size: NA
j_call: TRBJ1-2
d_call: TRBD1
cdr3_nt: TGCGCCAGCAGCCCCATAGGACAGGGGGCACTCGGCTACACCTTC
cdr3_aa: CASSPIGQGALGYTF

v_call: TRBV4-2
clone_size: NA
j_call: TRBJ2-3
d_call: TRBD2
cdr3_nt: TGTGCCAGCAGCCAAGATTCGGCTAGCGGGGGGAATACGCAGTATTTT
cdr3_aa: CASSQDSASGGNTQYF

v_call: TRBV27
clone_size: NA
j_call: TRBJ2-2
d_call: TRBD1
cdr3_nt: TGTGCCAGCATCATGACAGGGGAGGACCGGGGAGCTGTTTTT
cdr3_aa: CASIMTGEDRGAVF

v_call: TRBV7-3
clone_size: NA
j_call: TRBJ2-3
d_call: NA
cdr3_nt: TGTGCCAGCAGCTTAGATGGTCGGGGGGCATTACCAGATACGCAGTATTTT
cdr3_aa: CASSLDGRGALPDTQYF

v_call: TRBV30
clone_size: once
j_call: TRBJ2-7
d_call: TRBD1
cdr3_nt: TGTGCCTGGAGCCTTTCGAGGACAGGAGAGCAGTACTTC
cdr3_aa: CAWSLSRTGEQYF

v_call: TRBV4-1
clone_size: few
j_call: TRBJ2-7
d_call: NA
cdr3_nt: TGCGCCAGCAGCGGGCCCCTGAGGGGGACCGAGCAGTACTTC
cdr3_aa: CASSGPLRGTEQYF